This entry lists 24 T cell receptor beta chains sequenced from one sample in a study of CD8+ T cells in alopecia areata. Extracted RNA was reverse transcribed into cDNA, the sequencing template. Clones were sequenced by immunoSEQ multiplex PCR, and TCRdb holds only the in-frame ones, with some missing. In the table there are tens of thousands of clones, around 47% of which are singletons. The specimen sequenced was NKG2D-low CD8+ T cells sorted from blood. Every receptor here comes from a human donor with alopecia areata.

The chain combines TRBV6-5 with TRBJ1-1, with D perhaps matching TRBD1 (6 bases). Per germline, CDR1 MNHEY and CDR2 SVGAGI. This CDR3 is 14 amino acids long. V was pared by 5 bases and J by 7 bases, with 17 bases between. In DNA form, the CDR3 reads TGTGCCAGCAGTCCCGGTGGGGGCGTATATGAAGCTTTCTTT. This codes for CASSPGGGVYEAFF.

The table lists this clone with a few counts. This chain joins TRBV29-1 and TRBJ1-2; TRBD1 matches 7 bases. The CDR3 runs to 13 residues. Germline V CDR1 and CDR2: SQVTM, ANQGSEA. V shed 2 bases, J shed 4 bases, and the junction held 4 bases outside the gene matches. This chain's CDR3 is CSVETGDLYGYTF. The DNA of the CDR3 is TGCAGCGTTGAAACAGGGGACCTCTATGGCTACACCTTC.

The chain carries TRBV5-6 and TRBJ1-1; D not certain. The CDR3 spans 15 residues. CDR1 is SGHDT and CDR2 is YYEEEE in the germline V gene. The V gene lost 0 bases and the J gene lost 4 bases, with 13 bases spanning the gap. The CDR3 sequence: CASSLGPKRRTEAFF. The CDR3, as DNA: TGTGCCAGCAGCTTGGGCCCGAAGAGACGCACTGAAGCTTTCTTT. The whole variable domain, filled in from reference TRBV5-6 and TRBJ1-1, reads DAGVTQSPTHLIKTRGQQVTLRCSPKSGHDTVSWYQQALGQGPQFIFQYYEEEERQRGNFPDRFSGHQFPNYSSELNVNALLLGDSALYLCASSLGPKRRTEAFFGQGTRLTVV.

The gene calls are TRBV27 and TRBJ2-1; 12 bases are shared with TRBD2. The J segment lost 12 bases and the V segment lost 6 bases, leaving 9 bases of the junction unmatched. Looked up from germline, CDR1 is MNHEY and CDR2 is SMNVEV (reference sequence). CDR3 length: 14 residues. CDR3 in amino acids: CASSELAGGYWQFF. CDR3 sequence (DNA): TGTGCCAGCAGCGAACTAGCGGGGGGCTATTGGCAGTTCTTC.

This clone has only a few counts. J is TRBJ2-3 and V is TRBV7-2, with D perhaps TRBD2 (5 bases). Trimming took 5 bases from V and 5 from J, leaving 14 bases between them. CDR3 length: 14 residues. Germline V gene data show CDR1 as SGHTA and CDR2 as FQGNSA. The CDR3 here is CASSPGLREDTQYF. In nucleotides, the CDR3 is TGTGCCAGCAGCCCAGGACTCCGGGAAGATACGCAGTATTTT.

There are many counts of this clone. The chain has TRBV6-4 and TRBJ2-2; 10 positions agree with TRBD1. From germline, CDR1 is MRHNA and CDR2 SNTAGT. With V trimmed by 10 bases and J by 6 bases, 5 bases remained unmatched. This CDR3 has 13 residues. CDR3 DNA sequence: TGTGCCACCGGGACAGGGGACGCCGGGGAGCTGTTTTTT. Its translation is CATGTGDAGELFF.

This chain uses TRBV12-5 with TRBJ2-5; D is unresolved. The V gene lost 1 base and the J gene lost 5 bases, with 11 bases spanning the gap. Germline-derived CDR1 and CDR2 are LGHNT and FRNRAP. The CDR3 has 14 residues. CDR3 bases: TGTGCTAGTGGTTTGGATTGGGGTCTTGAGACCCAGTACTTC. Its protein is CASGLDWGLETQYF.

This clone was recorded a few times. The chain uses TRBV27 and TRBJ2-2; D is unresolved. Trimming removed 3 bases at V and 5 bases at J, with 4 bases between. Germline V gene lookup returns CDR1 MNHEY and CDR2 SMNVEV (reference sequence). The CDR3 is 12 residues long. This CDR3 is CASSFLTGELFF. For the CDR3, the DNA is TGTGCCAGCAGTTTCCTGACCGGGGAGCTGTTTTTT.

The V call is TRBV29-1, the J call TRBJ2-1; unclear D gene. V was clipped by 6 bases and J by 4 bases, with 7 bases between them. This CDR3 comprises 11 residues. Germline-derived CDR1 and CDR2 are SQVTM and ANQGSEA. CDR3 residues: CSVPQYNEQFF. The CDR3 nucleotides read TGCAGCGTCCCTCAATACAATGAGCAGTTCTTC.

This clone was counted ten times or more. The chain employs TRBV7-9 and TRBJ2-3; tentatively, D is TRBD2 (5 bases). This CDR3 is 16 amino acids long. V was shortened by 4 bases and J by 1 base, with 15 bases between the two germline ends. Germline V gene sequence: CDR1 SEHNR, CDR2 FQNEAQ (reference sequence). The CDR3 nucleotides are TGTGCCAGCAGCTCCCCCACTAGTATCGGCACAGATACGCAGTATTTT. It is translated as CASSSPTSIGTDTQYF.

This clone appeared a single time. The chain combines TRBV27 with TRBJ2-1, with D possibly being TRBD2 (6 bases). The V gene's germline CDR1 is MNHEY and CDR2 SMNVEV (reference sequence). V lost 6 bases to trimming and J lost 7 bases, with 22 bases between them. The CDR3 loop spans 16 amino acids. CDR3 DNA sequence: TGTGCCAGCAGACCCCGCGGGACCCCCAGTAGGAATGAGCAGTTCTTC. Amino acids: CASRPRGTPSRNEQFF.

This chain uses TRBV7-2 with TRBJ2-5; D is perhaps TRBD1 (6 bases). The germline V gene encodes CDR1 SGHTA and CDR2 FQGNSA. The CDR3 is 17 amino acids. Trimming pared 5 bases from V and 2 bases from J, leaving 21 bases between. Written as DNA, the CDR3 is TGTGCCAGCAGCCCCGACTCCACCGGGACACCTCAAGAGACCCAGTACTTC. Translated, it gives CASSPDSTGTPQETQYF. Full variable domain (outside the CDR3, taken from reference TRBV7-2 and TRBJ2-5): GAGVSQSPSNKVTEKGKDVELRCDPISGHTALYWYRQSLGQGLEFLIYFQGNSAPDKSGLPSDRFSAERTGGSVSTLTIQRTQQEDSAVYLCASSPDSTGTPQETQYFGPGTRLLVL.

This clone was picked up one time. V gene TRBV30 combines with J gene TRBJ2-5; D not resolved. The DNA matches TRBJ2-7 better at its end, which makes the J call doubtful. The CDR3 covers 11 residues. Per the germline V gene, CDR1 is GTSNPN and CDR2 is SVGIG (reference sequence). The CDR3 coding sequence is TGTGCCTGGAGGGAGACCTACGAGCAGTACTTC. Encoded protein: CAWRETYEQYF.

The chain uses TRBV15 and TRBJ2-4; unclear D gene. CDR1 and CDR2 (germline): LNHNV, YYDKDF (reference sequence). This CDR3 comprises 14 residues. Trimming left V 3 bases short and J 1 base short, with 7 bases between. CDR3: CATSRGRAKNIQYF. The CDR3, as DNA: TGTGCCACCAGCAGGGGCAGGGCCAAAAACATTCAGTACTTC.

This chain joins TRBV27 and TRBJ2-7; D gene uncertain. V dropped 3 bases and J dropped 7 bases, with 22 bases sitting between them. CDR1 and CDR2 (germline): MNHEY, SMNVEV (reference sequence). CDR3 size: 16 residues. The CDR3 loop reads CASSLQPASARWEQYF. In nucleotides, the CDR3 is TGTGCCAGCAGTTTGCAGCCAGCGTCAGCCCGATGGGAGCAGTACTTC.

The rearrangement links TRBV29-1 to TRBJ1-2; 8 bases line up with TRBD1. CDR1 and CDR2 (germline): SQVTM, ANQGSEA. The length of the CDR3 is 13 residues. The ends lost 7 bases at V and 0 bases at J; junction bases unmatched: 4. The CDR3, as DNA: TGCAGCGCTAGGACAGGGCCTAACTATGGCTACACCTTC. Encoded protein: CSARTGPNYGYTF.

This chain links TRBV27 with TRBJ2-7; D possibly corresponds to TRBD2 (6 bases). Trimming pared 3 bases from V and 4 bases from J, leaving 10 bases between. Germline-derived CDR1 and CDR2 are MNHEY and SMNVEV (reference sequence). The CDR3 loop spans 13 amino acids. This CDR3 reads CASSFGSRYEQYF. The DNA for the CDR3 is TGTGCCAGCAGTTTCGGGAGCAGGTACGAGCAGTACTTC.

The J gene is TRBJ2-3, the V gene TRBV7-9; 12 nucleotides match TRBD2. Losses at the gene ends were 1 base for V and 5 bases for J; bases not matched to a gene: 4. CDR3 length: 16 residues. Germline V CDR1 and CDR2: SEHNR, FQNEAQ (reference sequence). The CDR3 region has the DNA TGTGCCAGCAGCTTAGTACTAGCGGGAGGAGGAGATACGCAGTATTTT. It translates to CASSLVLAGGGDTQYF.

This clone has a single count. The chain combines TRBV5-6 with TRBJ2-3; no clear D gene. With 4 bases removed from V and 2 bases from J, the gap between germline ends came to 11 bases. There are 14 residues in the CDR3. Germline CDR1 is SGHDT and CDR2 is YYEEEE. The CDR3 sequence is CASSPGVYTDTQYF. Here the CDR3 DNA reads TGTGCCAGCAGCCCTGGGGTGTACACAGATACGCAGTATTTT.

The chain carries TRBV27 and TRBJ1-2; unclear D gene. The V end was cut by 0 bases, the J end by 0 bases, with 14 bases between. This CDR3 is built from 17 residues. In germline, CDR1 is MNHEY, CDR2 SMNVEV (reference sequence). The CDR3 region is CASSLSRWDLANYGYTF. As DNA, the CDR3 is TGTGCCAGCAGTTTATCGAGGTGGGATCTAGCTAACTATGGCTACACCTTC.

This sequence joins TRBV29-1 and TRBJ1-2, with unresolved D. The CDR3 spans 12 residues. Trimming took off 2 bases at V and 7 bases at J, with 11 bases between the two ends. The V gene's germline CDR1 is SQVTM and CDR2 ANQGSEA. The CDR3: CSVEFQVVGYTF. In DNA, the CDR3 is TGCAGCGTTGAATTCCAGGTGGTTGGCTACACCTTC.

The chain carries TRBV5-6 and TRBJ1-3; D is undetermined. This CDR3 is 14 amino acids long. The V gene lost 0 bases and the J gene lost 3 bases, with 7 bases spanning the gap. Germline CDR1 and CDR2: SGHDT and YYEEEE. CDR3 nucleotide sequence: TGTGCCAGCAGCTTGGATCCGGATGGAAACACCATATATTTT. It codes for CASSLDPDGNTIYF.

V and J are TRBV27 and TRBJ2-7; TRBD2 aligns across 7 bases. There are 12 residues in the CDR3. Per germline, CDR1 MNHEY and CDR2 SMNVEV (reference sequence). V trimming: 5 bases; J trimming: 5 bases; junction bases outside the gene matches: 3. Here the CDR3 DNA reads TGTGCCAGCAGTCCTCGGGGGGACGAGCAGTACTTC. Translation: CASSPRGDEQYF.

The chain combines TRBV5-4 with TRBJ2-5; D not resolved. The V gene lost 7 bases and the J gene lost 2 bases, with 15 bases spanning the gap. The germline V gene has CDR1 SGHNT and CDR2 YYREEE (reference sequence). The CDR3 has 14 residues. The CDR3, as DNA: TGTGCCAGCCTCTGGGGTGGCCTACAAGAGACCCAGTACTTC. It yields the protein CASLWGGLQETQYF. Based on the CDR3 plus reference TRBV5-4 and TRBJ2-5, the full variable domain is ETGVTQSPTHLIKTRGQQVTLRCSSQSGHNTVSWYQQALGQGPQFIFQYYREEENGRGNFPPRFSGLQFPNYSSELNVNALELDDSALYLCASLWGGLQETQYFGPGTRLLVL.